What follows are 3 T cell receptor beta chains derived from one specimen sequenced in a study of T cells in localized non-small cell lung cancer. Profiled with immunoSEQ multiplex PCR; TCRdb holds only in-frame clones, not every one. Of about 13,000 clones listed, roughly 27% are singletons. Sequences were derived from lung tumor tissue, sampled before any cancer treatment. Every receptor here comes from a female donor older than 55 with stage I lung adenocarcinoma.

The table lists this clone with many counts. The chain combines TRBV11-3 with TRBJ2-7; 8 bases line up with TRBD2. Germline-derived CDR1 and CDR2 are SGHNT and YENEEA. The CDR3 spans 15 residues. Trimming took 6 bases from V and 3 from J; bases not matched to a gene: 10. The DNA for the CDR3 is TGTGCCAGCAGTCTGCGCATGGCGGGAGGCTACGAGCAGTACTTC. Translated: CASSLRMAGGYEQYF.

The rearrangement joins TRBV30 to TRBJ2-7, with 11 bases aligning to TRBD2. The CDR3 is 14 amino acids. The germline V gene has CDR1 GTSNPN and CDR2 SVGIG (reference sequence). V lost 1 base, J lost 4 bases, and 3 bases stayed unmatched. CDR3 sequence: CAWSAGLAGYEQYF. In DNA, the CDR3 is TGTGCCTGGAGTGCAGGACTAGCGGGTTACGAGCAGTACTTC. The full variable domain, with the rest looked up from reference TRBV30 and TRBJ2-7, is SQTIHQWPATLVQPVGSPLSLECTVEGTSNPNLYWYRQAAGRGLQLLFYSVGIGQISSEVPQNLSASRPQDRQFILSSKKLLLSDSGFYLCAWSAGLAGYEQYFGPGTRLTVT.

The chain combines TRBV6-1 with TRBJ2-7; unclear D gene. The CDR3 runs 15 residues. V lost 1 base to trimming and J lost 7 bases, with 17 bases between them. Germline CDR1 and CDR2: MNHNS and SASEGT. Here the CDR3 DNA reads TGTGCCAGCAGTGAAGACCCCGTTCGGGCTTGGGAGCAGTACTTC. This gives the protein CASSEDPVRAWEQYF.